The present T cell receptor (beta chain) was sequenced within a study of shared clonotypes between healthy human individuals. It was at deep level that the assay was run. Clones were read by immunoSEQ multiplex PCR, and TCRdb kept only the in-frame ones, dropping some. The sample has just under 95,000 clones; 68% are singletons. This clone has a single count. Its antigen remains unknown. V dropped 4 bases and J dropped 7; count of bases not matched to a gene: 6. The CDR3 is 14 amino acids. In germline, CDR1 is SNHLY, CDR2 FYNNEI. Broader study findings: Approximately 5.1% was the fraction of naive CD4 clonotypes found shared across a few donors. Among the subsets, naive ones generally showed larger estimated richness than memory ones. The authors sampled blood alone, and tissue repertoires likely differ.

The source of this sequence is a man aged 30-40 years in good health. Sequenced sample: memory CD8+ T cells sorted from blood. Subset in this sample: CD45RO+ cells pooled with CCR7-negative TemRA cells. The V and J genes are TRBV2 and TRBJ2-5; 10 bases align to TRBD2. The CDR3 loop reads CASSAGLASGTQYF. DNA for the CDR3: TGTGCCAGCAGTGCGGGACTAGCGAGCGGGACCCAGTACTTC. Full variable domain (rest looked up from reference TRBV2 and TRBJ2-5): EPEVTQTPSHQVTQMGQEVILRCVPISNHLYFYWYRQILGQKVEFLVSFYNNEISEKSEIFDDQFSVERPDGSNFTLKIRSTKLEDSAMYFCASSAGLASGTQYFGPGTRLLVL.